The T cell receptor beta chain described here comes from a study of metastatic and nonmetastatic thyroid tumors. On the study more broadly: The study looked at repertoires side by side in blood and in tumor or nodule tissue from malignant and benign thyroid patients. Points from the study as a whole: As reported, TCR beta diversity in blood and tumor was significantly higher in malignant thyroid tumors than in benign nodules.

Germline trimming cut 4 bases from V and 6 bases from J; bases unmatched to any gene: 10. The CDR3 runs to 16 residues. Germline assignment: CDR1 SQVTM and CDR2 ANQGSEA. As originally analysed: In papillary thyroid cancer, a distant-metastasis classifier was built using CDR3 differences across clinicopathological groups. Using MiXCR, TCRdb reanalyzed the PCR reads. These V and J calls rely on TCRdb rather than the paper's analysis. Of about 69,000 clones detected, 14% appear once; the ten largest clones hold around 7%. All patients were treatment-naive before thyroid surgery. Concerning this clone itself: The antigen remains undetermined.

The V and J genes are TRBV29-1 and TRBJ2-3; 13 nucleotides align to TRBD2. The receptor was derived from a male donor with papillary thyroid cancer or a benign thyroid nodule (not recorded which). Some clones in this sample may be carry-over from other donors' samples. Sequenced sample: blood. The chain's CDR3 is CSVAGTSGIPGDTQYF. The CDR3 nucleotides are TGCAGCGTTGCCGGGACTAGCGGGATTCCGGGTGATACGCAGTATTTT.